The rows below give T cell receptor beta chains drawn from one sample of a study of a mutant IDH1 vaccine in newly diagnosed glioma. The data were produced by immunoSEQ multiplex PCR, yet TCRdb's version contains in-frame clones alone and is incomplete. The sample yields roughly 30,000 clones, 78% seen once. These receptors have no identified antigens. Sequenced here: PBMCs, sampled from a glioma patient whose treatment included an IDH1 peptide vaccine. The source is a man under 40 with glioma. Each CDR3 is given with its conserved first and last residue. The D gene is left open where the match is weak. Rows give clone size only sometimes, using once, few, many, or a class for an expanded clone.

length: 14; D: NA; size: NA; V: TRBV5-1; J: TRBJ2-3; CDR3: CASSLIQGGDTQYF; DNA: TGCGCCAGCAGCTTGATACAGGGCGGCGATACGCAGTATTTT
length: 16; D: NA; size: once; V: TRBV30; J: TRBJ1-5; CDR3: CAWSSLMGERNQPQHF; DNA: TGTGCCTGGAGCTCACTTATGGGGGAGCGCAATCAGCCCCAGCATTTT
length: 13; D: NA; size: NA; V: TRBV6-1; J: TRBJ2-5; CDR3: CASLVSEFTTQYF; DNA: TGTGCCAGCCTCGTGTCAGAGTTTACGACCCAGTACTTC
length: 16; D: TRBD1; size: NA; V: TRBV4-1; J: TRBJ1-4; CDR3: CASSQALDRENEKLFF; DNA: TGCGCCAGCAGCCAAGCTCTGGACAGGGAAAATGAAAAACTGTTTTTT
length: 15; D: TRBD2; size: NA; V: TRBV19; J: TRBJ2-1; CDR3: CASIWTGGSYNEQFF; DNA: TGTGCCAGTATATGGACGGGGGGCTCCTACAATGAGCAGTTCTTC
length: 14; D: NA; size: NA; V: TRBV5-6; J: TRBJ1-2; CDR3: CASSLAAQNYGYTF; DNA: TGTGCCAGCAGCTTGGCCGCGCAGAACTATGGCTACACCTTC
length: 11; D: NA; size: few; V: TRBV7-2; J: TRBJ1-2; CDR3: CASSPDKLASF; DNA: TGTGCCAGCAGCCCCGACAAGCTTGCGTCCTTC
length: 19; D: TRBD2; size: NA; V: TRBV14; J: TRBJ2-2; CDR3: CASSQDRLLAGGTTGELFF; DNA: TGTGCCAGCAGCCAAGATCGGCTTTTAGCGGGAGGGACCACCGGGGAGCTGTTTTTT
length: 12; D: TRBD2; size: NA; V: TRBV2; J: TRBJ2-7; CDR3: CASMRGTYEQYF; DNA: TGTGCCAGCATGCGGGGGACCTACGAGCAGTACTTC
length: 14; D: TRBD1; size: NA; V: TRBV2; J: TRBJ2-7; CDR3: CASMRGQDLYEQYF; DNA: TGTGCCAGCATGAGGGGACAGGACCTCTACGAGCAGTACTTC
length: 11; D: NA; size: NA; V: TRBV11-2; J: TRBJ2-7; CDR3: CASSSGYEQYF; DNA: TGTGCCAGCAGCTCCGGTTACGAGCAGTACTTC
length: 14; D: NA; size: NA; V: TRBV27; J: TRBJ2-2; CDR3: CASSLTPDTGELFF; DNA: TGTGCCAGCAGTTTAACCCCGGACACCGGGGAGCTGTTTTTT
length: 18; D: NA; size: NA; V: TRBV14; J: TRBJ1-1; CDR3: CASSRVMDSQGPAAEAFF; DNA: TGTGCCAGCAGCCGGGTCATGGACAGCCAGGGGCCAGCAGCTGAAGCTTTCTTT
length: 13; D: NA; size: NA; V: TRBV2; J: TRBJ2-1; CDR3: CASTTFRDNEQFF; DNA: TGTGCCAGCACAACGTTTCGAGACAATGAGCAGTTCTTC
length: 14; D: TRBD1; size: NA; V: TRBV28; J: TRBJ1-2; CDR3: CASSLLGTGSGYTF; DNA: TGTGCCAGCAGTTTATTAGGGACAGGGAGTGGCTACACCTTC
length: 17; D: TRBD2; size: once; V: TRBV27; J: TRBJ2-2; CDR3: CASRRGGSGMNTGELFF; DNA: TGTGCCAGCAGGAGAGGGGGTAGCGGGATGAACACCGGGGAGCTGTTTTTT
length: 15; D: TRBD2; size: NA; V: TRBV5-1; J: TRBJ2-7; CDR3: CASSHGLAGSYEQYF; DNA: TGCGCCAGCAGCCACGGACTAGCGGGGTCCTACGAGCAGTACTTC
length: 12; D: NA; size: NA; V: TRBV14; J: TRBJ2-7; CDR3: CASSPSGYEQYF; DNA: TGTGCCAGCAGCCCCTCGGGATACGAGCAGTACTTC
length: 13; D: NA; size: NA; V: TRBV5-8; J: TRBJ1-1; CDR3: CASSLAANTEAFF; DNA: TGTGCCAGCAGCTTGGCAGCGAACACTGAAGCTTTCTTT
length: 15; D: NA; size: NA; V: TRBV11-2; J: TRBJ2-2; CDR3: CASSLDGSITGELFF; DNA: TGTGCCAGCAGCTTAGATGGCTCCATCACCGGGGAGCTGTTTTTT
length: 17; D: NA; size: few; V: TRBV27; J: TRBJ1-1; CDR3: CASSPRGAIGSSTEAFF; DNA: TGTGCCAGCAGTCCAAGGGGAGCCATTGGATCGTCAACTGAAGCTTTCTTT
length: 14; D: NA; size: NA; V: TRBV5-6; J: TRBJ1-5; CDR3: CASSLGGDGQPQHF; DNA: TGTGCCAGCAGCTTGGGAGGGGATGGGCAGCCCCAGCATTTT
length: 12; D: TRBD1; size: NA; V: TRBV29-1; J: TRBJ2-7; CDR3: CSALGDSYEQYF; DNA: TGCAGCGCCCTTGGGGACAGCTACGAGCAGTACTTC
length: 13; D: NA; size: NA; V: TRBV6-1; J: TRBJ1-4; CDR3: CASIDTVDEKLFF; DNA: TGTGCCAGCATCGACACAGTTGATGAAAAACTGTTTTTT
length: 16; D: TRBD1; size: NA; V: TRBV2; J: TRBJ1-3; CDR3: CASSNTYRGSGNTIYF; DNA: TGTGCCAGCAGCAATACCTACAGGGGCTCTGGAAACACCATATATTTT
length: 11; D: NA; size: NA; V: TRBV14; J: TRBJ1-2; CDR3: CATTGNYGYTF; DNA: TGTGCCACCACAGGGAACTATGGCTACACCTTC
length: 13; D: NA; size: few; V: TRBV29-1; J: TRBJ1-2; CDR3: CSVGLDRNYGYTF; DNA: TGCAGCGTGGGGCTTGACAGGAACTATGGCTACACCTTC
length: 17; D: NA; size: NA; V: TRBV14; J: TRBJ1-1; CDR3: CASSQNLIVGGGTEAFF; DNA: TGTGCCAGCAGCCAGAACCTCATAGTGGGGGGGGGCACTGAAGCTTTCTTT
length: 15; D: NA; size: NA; V: TRBV13; J: TRBJ1-2; CDR3: CASSPNSSGYHGYTF; DNA: TGTGCCAGCAGCCCAAATTCCTCAGGGTACCATGGCTACACCTTC
length: 15; D: NA; size: NA; V: TRBV28; J: TRBJ1-6; CDR3: CASRIPFSYNSPLHF; DNA: TGTGCCAGCCGGATACCTTTCTCCTATAATTCACCCCTCCACTTT
length: 12; D: NA; size: NA; V: TRBV29-1; J: TRBJ1-2; CDR3: CSVGPRASGYTF; DNA: TGCAGCGTTGGGCCTCGGGCCTCGGGCTACACCTTC
length: 15; D: NA; size: NA; V: TRBV5-1; J: TRBJ2-2; CDR3: CASSLEGLNTGELFF; DNA: TGCGCCAGCAGCTTGGAGGGACTTAACACCGGGGAGCTGTTTTTT
length: 17; D: TRBD2; size: NA; V: TRBV14; J: TRBJ2-3; CDR3: CASSDPPSGALPDTQYF; DNA: TGTGCCAGCAGTGACCCCCCTAGCGGGGCCCTCCCAGATACGCAGTATTTT
length: 13; D: TRBD1; size: NA; V: TRBV6-1; J: TRBJ1-1; CDR3: CASSSLRDREAFF; DNA: TGTGCCAGCAGTTCTCTTCGGGACAGAGAAGCTTTCTTT
length: 12; D: NA; size: NA; V: TRBV29-1; J: TRBJ1-1; CDR3: CSVEAPDAEAFF; DNA: TGCAGCGTTGAGGCCCCCGATGCTGAAGCTTTCTTT
length: 15; D: NA; size: NA; V: TRBV7-9; J: TRBJ1-4; CDR3: CASSPYSATNEKLFF; DNA: TGTGCCAGCAGCCCCTACAGTGCAACTAATGAAAAACTGTTTTTT
length: 15; D: NA; size: NA; V: TRBV10-2; J: TRBJ2-3; CDR3: CASSEVGVWADTQYF; DNA: TGCGCCAGCAGTGAAGTGGGAGTTTGGGCAGATACGCAGTATTTT
length: 16; D: NA; size: NA; V: TRBV10-2; J: TRBJ2-7; CDR3: CASSGPGADYAYEQYF; DNA: TGCGCCAGCAGTGGGCCTGGAGCGGATTATGCCTACGAGCAGTACTTC
length: 11; D: NA; size: NA; V: TRBV20-1; J: TRBJ2-5; CDR3: CSAQDQETQYF; DNA: TGCAGTGCTCAGGATCAAGAGACCCAGTACTTC
length: 13; D: NA; size: NA; V: TRBV7-2; J: TRBJ1-5; CDR3: CASRGGVNQPQHF; DNA: TGTGCCAGCAGGGGGGGAGTGAATCAGCCCCAGCATTTT
length: 15; D: NA; size: NA; V: TRBV6-1; J: TRBJ1-5; CDR3: CASSEWGGSNQPQHF; DNA: TGTGCCAGCAGTGAATGGGGGGGAAGCAATCAGCCCCAGCATTTT